The clone carrying this TCR beta chain was recorded a few times. A universal primer binding site was introduced by template switching. The final cDNA contained unique molecular identifiers. Each CDR3 protein gets one entry after TCRdb re-called the 5' RACE reads with MiXCR. The data hold 690,000 or so distinct CDR3 sequences, with around 8.3% observed a single time. This sample is drawn from a study of identical twins. The CDR3 covers 16 residues. Looked up from germline, CDR1 is MNHEY and CDR2 is SMNVEV (reference sequence). Trimming removed 2 bases from V and 8 bases from J; junction bases left unmatched: 5. These data were also reused for a study on yellow fever vaccine responses in identical twins.

The chain couples TRBV27 to TRBJ2-1; 14 bases fit TRBD2. The sequencing sample was made of PBMCs. This clonotype was obtained from a woman aged 18-35 years in good health. The DNA for the CDR3 is TGTGCCAGCAGTTTACGGACTAGCGGGAGGAAGGATGAGCAGTTCTTC. Amino acid sequence: CASSLRTSGRKDEQFF.